The rows below give T cell receptor beta chains drawn from one sample of a study of Graves' ophthalmopathy and Graves' hyperthyroidism. TCRdb reprocessed the multiplex PCR reads via MiXCR and lists one record per CDR3 protein. The table has roughly 700,000 distinct CDR3 sequences, 35% to 50% seen once. The sequenced sample was peripheral blood. All receptors derive from an adult man with Graves' ophthalmopathy. The CDR3 runs from the conserved cysteine through the conserved F or W. The order of the fields is clone size, D gene, V gene, J gene, CDR3 DNA, CDR3 protein. A D gene is named only where the DNA matches it firmly. Size tells how often a clone was seen (once, few, many) or the class of an expanded clone, and some rows leave it out.

.	.	TRBV12-3/TRBV12-4	TRBJ1-5	TGTGCCAGCAGTTTAGGGCGGTTAGGAAGCAATCAGCCCCAGCATTTT	CASSLGRLGSNQPQHF
.	.	TRBV2	TRBJ2-7	TGTGCCAGCACCCCCTATAGACGCTCCTACGAGCAGTACTTC	CASTPYRRSYEQYF
.	.	TRBV5-1	TRBJ1-5	TGCGCCAGCAGCCTTCTGGGGCTTAGCAATCAGCCCCAGCATTTT	CASSLLGLSNQPQHF
few	.	TRBV10-3	TRBJ1-4	TGTGCCAGCACCGTCTCGGTAGCAACTAATGAAAAACTGTTTTTT	CASTVSVATNEKLFF
many	.	TRBV19	TRBJ1-2	TGTGCCAGTACTGCCAATAACTATGGCTACACCTTC	CASTANNYGYTF
many	TRBD1	TRBV20-1	TRBJ1-2	TGCAGTGCGAGACCGCGGACAGGGTATGGCTACACCTTC	CSARPRTGYGYTF
.	.	TRBV2	TRBJ2-7	TGTGCCAGCAGTCCTTCGGGACTTATCTACGAGCAGTACTTC	CASSPSGLIYEQYF
many	.	TRBV2	TRBJ1-2	TGTGCCAGCAGAACAAAAACGGAGCTCTATGGCTACACCTTC	CASRTKTELYGYTF
many	.	TRBV11-2	TRBJ1-5	TGTGCCAGCAGCTTAGATGTGCGACAGCCCCAGCATTTT	CASSLDVRQPQHF
.	TRBD2	TRBV10-3	TRBJ2-7	TGTGCCTGGAGCAGCGTAGCGGGGGGGCCGGGGGGGCAGTACTTC	CAWSSVAGGPGGQYF
few	.	TRBV12-3/TRBV12-4	TRBJ1-6	TGTGCCAGCAGTACCGGACGGACTAATTCACCCCTCCACTTT	CASSTGRTNSPLHF
.	.	TRBV5-1	TRBJ2-5	TGCGCCAGCAGGTCAACAGGGCCGAGGCAAGAGACCCAGTACTTC	CASRSTGPRQETQYF
.	TRBD1	TRBV5-4	TRBJ1-4	TGTGCCAGCAGCCTGGGACAGACCAATTCTAATGAAAAACTGTTTTTT	CASSLGQTNSNEKLFF
.	.	TRBV5-1	TRBJ2-7	TGCGCCAGCAGCTTGGCTGGGGGCAACCTCCTCTACGAGCAGTACTTC	CASSLAGGNLLYEQYF
.	.	TRBV5-1	TRBJ2-5	TGCGCCAGCAGCTTGTTCGGGGTAGGCGAAGAGACCCAGTACTTC	CASSLFGVGEETQYF
many	TRBD1	TRBV12-3/TRBV12-4	TRBJ1-5	TGTGCCAGCAGTCCTCGACAGGGCAGGTCTCAGCCCCAGCATTTT	CASSPRQGRSQPQHF
.	.	TRBV12-3/TRBV12-4	TRBJ2-5	TGTGCCAGCAGTTTAGCGGGGACAAAAGAGACCCAGTACTTC	CASSLAGTKETQYF
many	.	TRBV7-9	TRBJ1-2	TGTGCCAGCAGCGTAGTACAATGGGGGGACTATGGCTACACCTTC	CASSVVQWGDYGYTF
.	TRBD2	TRBV29-1	TRBJ2-2	TGCAGCGCCTCCCGAGCGGGAAACACCGGGGAGCTGTTTTTT	CSASRAGNTGELFF
many	.	TRBV5-1	TRBJ1-5	TGCGCCAGCGGCAATACCCCAGGCGAACAGCCCCAGCATTTT	CASGNTPGEQPQHF
.	.	TRBV7-9	TRBJ1-1	TGTGCCGGCAGCTTAGGATCCCTTGAGGGCACTGAAGCTTTCTTT	CAGSLGSLEGTEAFF
many	.	TRBV29-1	TRBJ2-7	TGCAGCGTTGAAGATCCGTCTCGGGCCGGGGACTCCTACGAGCAGTACTTC	CSVEDPSRAGDSYEQYF
many	.	TRBV20-1	TRBJ1-5	TGCAGTGCTAGCCTGACAGAGAGTGCCAATCAGCCCCAGCATTTT	CSASLTESANQPQHF
.	.	TRBV11-2	TRBJ2-7	TGTGCCAGCAGTTCGCCCAGAGATGCCTACGAGCAGTACTTC	CASSSPRDAYEQYF
.	TRBD1	TRBV7-9	TRBJ1-4	TGTGCCAGCAGCGTGACAGGGGGCGAGGAAAAACTGTTTTTT	CASSVTGGEEKLFF
few	.	TRBV9	TRBJ1-3	TGTGCCAGCAGCGCCCGGGTAAACCGAAACACCATATATTTT	CASSARVNRNTIYF
many	TRBD2	TRBV10-3	TRBJ2-2	TGTGCCATCAACAGACGGGAGGGAGATGTAAACACCGGGGAGCTGTTTTTT	CAINRREGDVNTGELFF
.	.	TRBV7-6	TRBJ1-1	TGTGCTAGCAGCTTAGAGGCGGGCGCTGAAGCTTTCTTT	CASSLEAGAEAFF
.	.	TRBV20-1	TRBJ2-5	TGCAGTGCTAGAGAGGATAGGCGGGAAGAGACCCAGTACTTC	CSAREDRREETQYF
.	.	TRBV20-1	TRBJ1-4	TGCAGTGCTAGGAACAGGAGATTTAATGAAAAACTGTTTTTT	CSARNRRFNEKLFF